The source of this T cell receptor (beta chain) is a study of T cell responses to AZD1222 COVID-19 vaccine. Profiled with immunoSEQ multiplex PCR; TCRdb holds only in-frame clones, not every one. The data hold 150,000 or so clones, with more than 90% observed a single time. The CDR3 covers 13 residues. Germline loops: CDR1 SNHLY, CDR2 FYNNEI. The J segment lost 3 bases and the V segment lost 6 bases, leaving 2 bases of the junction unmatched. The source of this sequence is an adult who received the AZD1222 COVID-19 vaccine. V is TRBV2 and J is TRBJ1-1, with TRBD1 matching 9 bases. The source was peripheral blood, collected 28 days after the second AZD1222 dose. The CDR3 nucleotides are TGTGCCAGCAGGGGACAGGGCCACACTGAAGCTTTCTTT. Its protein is CASRGQGHTEAFF.